Following are 13 T cell receptor beta chains from one sample sequenced in a study of blood T cell repertoires in COVID-19. The method was immunoSEQ multiplex PCR; TCRdb's version includes in-frame clones alone and lacks a portion of them. This sample has approximately 300,000 clones, with approximately 90% found just once. Sequencing input: peripheral blood. Source of these receptors: a woman between 45 and 60 years old who had recovered from COVID-19.

The chain combines TRBV12-5 with TRBJ2-1; 7 nucleotides line up with TRBD2. The V segment lost 1 base and the J segment 6 bases; nucleotides outside the gene matches: 3. Germline CDR1 LGHNT, CDR2 FRNRAP. The CDR3 covers 14 residues. CDR3 bases: TGTGCTAGTGGTTTGGGGGGACTACCCAATGAGCAGTTCTTC. It translates to CASGLGGLPNEQFF.

The chain uses TRBV2 and TRBJ2-3, with 11 bases that match TRBD2. The length of the CDR3 is 14 residues. The germline V gene has CDR1 SNHLY and CDR2 FYNNEI. The junction had 7 bases not matched to a gene; V was cut back by 8 bases and J by 6 bases. This chain's CDR3 is CASSLLAGVDTQYF. In DNA form, the CDR3 reads TGTGCCAGCTCATTACTAGCGGGAGTGGATACGCAGTATTTT.

The chain uses TRBV9 and TRBJ1-6; tentatively, D is TRBD1 (5 bases). V gave up 3 bases and J gave up 7 bases, with 14 bases separating them. The germline V gene has CDR1 SGDLS and CDR2 YYNGEE. This CDR3 region has 15 residues. The DNA for the CDR3 is TGTGCCAGCAGCGGGGGATGGTCAGGGAATTCACCCCTCCACTTT. Its protein product is CASSGGWSGNSPLHF.

The rearrangement joins TRBV30 to TRBJ1-4; D remains ambiguous. Germline V lookup: CDR1 GTSNPN, CDR2 SVGIG (reference sequence). V lost 0 bases, J lost 0 bases, and 20 bases lay in between. There are 19 residues in the CDR3. The CDR3 loop is CAWSVLELFQEATNEKLFF. CDR3 bases: TGTGCCTGGAGTGTACTTGAACTTTTTCAGGAGGCAACTAATGAAAAACTGTTTTTT.

The chain recombines TRBV9 with TRBJ1-5; TRBD1 might be the D (5 bases). This CDR3 region has 14 residues. The V end lost 3 bases, the J end lost 0 bases, and 7 bases lay between the germline ends. CDR1 SGDLS and CDR2 YYNGEE come from the germline V gene. The CDR3 DNA follows: TGTGCCAGCAGCGCGGACATTAGCAATCAGCCCCAGCATTTT. Protein sequence: CASSADISNQPQHF.

The genes are TRBV19 and TRBJ1-1; 10 bases are a match to TRBD1. The germline CDR1 and CDR2 sequences are LNHDA and SQIVND (reference sequence). CDR3 size: 16 residues. V trimming: 3 bases; J trimming: 4 bases; junction bases outside the gene matches: 8. The DNA of the CDR3 is TGTGCCAGTAGTATTTCTAGGTGGACAGGGGGCACTGAAGCTTTCTTT. The encoded protein is CASSISRWTGGTEAFF.

The V call is TRBV13, the J call TRBJ1-3; D gene uncertain. Trimming removed 2 bases from V and 8 bases from J, with 19 bases in between. The CDR3 is 16 residues long. CDR1 and CDR2 from the germline V gene are PRHDT and FYEKMQ (reference sequence). DNA of the CDR3: TGTGCCAGCAGCTTACTCGCCGATCCAGTCTCCGACACCATATATTTT. This translates into CASSLLADPVSDTIYF.

J is TRBJ1-6 and V is TRBV28; the D is unclear. The CDR3 has 16 residues. The germline CDR1 and CDR2 sequences are MDHEN and SYDVKM. Trimming took 8 bases from V and 2 from J, leaving 16 bases between them. The CDR3 is CASAGPLGTYNSPLHF. The CDR3, as DNA: TGTGCCAGCGCAGGTCCCTTAGGCACCTATAATTCACCCCTCCACTTT.

This chain links TRBV25-1 with TRBJ2-6; D not resolved. CDR1 MGHDK and CDR2 SYGVNS come from the germline V gene. The CDR3 is 15 residues long. The V and J ends lost 2 bases and 0 bases respectively, with 5 bases between them. CDR3 DNA sequence: TGTGCCAGCAGTGAACTCTCCTCTGGGGCCAACGTCCTGACTTTC. This encodes CASSELSSGANVLTF.

As for this clone: Distinct nucleotide sequences in the sample also encode this CDR3. J is TRBJ2-7 and V is TRBV6-5; TRBD2 aligns across 10 bases. The CDR3 consists of 15 residues. With V trimmed by 6 bases and J by 3 bases, 8 bases remained unmatched. Germline assignment: CDR1 MNHEY and CDR2 SVGAGI. DNA for the CDR3: TGTGCCAGCAGCCTTCTAGCGGGGGCCGGCTACGAGCAGTACTTC. Amino acid sequence: CASSLLAGAGYEQYF.

The genes are TRBV7-2 and TRBJ2-5; TRBD2 matches at 9 bases. Germline trimming cut 5 bases from V and 8 bases from J; bases unmatched to any gene: 9. The CDR3 has 14 amino acids. CDR1 is SGHTA and CDR2 is FQGNSA in the germline V gene. In nucleotides, the CDR3 is TGTGCCAGCAGCATGATAACGACTAGCGGTACCCAGTACTTC. The encoded protein is CASSMITTSGTQYF.

This sequence joins TRBV6-6 and TRBJ2-7; 8 positions agree with TRBD2. V lost 7 bases and J lost 7; bases outside the gene matches: 12. The CDR3 consists of 14 residues. CDR1 and CDR2 (germline): MNHNY, SVGAGI (reference sequence). The CDR3 nucleotides are TGTGCCAGCACCCCCCCGGGGGGGTCGTGGGAGCAGTACTTC. Amino acids: CASTPPGGSWEQYF.

This clone was detected only once. This sequence joins TRBV2 and TRBJ2-5; 7 nucleotides line up with TRBD1. The CDR3 sequence is 17 residues long. Trimming cost V 4 bases and J 0 bases; bases outside gene matches: 11. Per the germline V gene, CDR1 is SNHLY and CDR2 is FYNNEI. This CDR3 is CASSAYRGRVNQETQYF. In nucleotides, the CDR3 is TGTGCCAGCAGTGCTTACAGGGGAAGGGTCAACCAAGAGACCCAGTACTTC.